The following is a T cell receptor (beta chain) sequence with its context. Its specificity is not known. The data belong to a study of cytomegalovirus exposure and HLA in healthy donors. Regarding the study as a whole: A missense variant in DCLRE1C was later tied to TCR beta V- and J-gene trimming. Several V segments, TRBV6-2 and TRBV6-3 among them, could not be told apart and were dropped.

The PCR made use of 60 Vbeta and 13 Jbeta primers. Sequencing used immunoSEQ multiplex PCR; TCRdb keeps in-frame clones, though not all of them. The sample yields about 130,000 clones, around nine tenths seen once. The donors (healthy individuals) were bone marrow donors. CDR1 is SGHNT, CDR2 YENEEA, per germline. There are 17 residues in the CDR3. V was pared by 5 bases and J by 4 bases, with 16 bases of the junction left unmatched. The sequence was obtained from a woman in her 30s in good health and CMV-seronegative. The chain carries TRBV11-3 and TRBJ2-5, with 7 positions matching TRBD2. Sample: PBMCs. The CDR3 reads CASSVGNGLVSGETQYF. The CDR3 region has the DNA TGTGCCAGCAGCGTCGGAAACGGACTAGTTTCGGGAGAGACCCAGTACTTC.